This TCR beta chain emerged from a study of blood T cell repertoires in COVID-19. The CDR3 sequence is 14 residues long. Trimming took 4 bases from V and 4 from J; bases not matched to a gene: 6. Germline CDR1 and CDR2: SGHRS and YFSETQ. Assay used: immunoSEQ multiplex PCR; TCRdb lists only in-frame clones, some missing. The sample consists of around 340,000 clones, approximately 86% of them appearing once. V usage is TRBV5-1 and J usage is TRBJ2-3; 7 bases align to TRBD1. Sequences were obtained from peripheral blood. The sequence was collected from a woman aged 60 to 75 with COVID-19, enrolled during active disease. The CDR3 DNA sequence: TGCGCCAGCAGCGTGAGGGGGCTGGCAGATACGCAGTATTTT. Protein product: CASSVRGLADTQYF.